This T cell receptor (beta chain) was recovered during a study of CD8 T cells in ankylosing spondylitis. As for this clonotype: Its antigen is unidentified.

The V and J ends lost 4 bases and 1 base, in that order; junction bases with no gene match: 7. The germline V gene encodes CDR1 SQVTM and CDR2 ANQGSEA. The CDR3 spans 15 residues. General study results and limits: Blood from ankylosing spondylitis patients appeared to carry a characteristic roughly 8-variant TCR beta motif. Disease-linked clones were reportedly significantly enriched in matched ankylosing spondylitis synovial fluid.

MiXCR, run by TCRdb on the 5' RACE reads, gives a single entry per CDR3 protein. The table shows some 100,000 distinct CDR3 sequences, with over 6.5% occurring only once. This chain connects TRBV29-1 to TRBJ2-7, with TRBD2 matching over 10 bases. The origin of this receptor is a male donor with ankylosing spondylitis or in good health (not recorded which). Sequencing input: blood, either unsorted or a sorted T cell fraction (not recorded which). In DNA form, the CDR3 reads TGCAGCGTTGCCCCTCGGACTAGCGGATCCTACGAGCAGTACTTC. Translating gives CSVAPRTSGSYEQYF.